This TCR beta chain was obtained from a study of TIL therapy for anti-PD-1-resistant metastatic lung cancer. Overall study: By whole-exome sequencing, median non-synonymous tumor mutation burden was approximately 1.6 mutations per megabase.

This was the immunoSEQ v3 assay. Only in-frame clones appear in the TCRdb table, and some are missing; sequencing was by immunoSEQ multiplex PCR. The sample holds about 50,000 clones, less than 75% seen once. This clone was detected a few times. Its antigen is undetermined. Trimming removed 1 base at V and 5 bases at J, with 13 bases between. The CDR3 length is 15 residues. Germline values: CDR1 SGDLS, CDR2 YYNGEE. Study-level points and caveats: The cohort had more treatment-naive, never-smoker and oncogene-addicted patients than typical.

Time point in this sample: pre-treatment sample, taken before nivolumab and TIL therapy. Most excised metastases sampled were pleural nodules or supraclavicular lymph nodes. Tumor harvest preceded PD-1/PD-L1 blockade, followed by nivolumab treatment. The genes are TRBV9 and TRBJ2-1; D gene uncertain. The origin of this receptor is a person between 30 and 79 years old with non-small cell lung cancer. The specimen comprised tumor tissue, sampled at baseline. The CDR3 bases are TGTGCCAGCAGCGTACAAGATTCGGCAGACAATGAGCAGTTCTTC. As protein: CASSVQDSADNEQFF.